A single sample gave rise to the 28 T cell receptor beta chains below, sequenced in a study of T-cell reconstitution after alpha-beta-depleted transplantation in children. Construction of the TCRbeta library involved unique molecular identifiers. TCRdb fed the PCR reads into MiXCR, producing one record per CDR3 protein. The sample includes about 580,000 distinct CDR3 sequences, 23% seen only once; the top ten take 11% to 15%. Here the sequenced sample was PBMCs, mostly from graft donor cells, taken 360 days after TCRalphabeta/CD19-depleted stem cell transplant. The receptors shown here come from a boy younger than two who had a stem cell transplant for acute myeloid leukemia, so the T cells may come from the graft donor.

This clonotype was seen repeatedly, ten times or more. CDR3 region: CASSSKGQYLYNEQFF. The CDR3 nucleotides read TGTGCCAGCAGCTCAAAGGGACAGTACCTCTACAATGAGCAGTTCTTC. V usage is TRBV7-9 and J usage is TRBJ2-1, with 7 bases that match TRBD1. In germline, CDR1 is SEHNR, CDR2 FQNEAQ (reference sequence). The V segment lost 4 bases and the J segment 3 bases; nucleotides outside the gene matches: 9. The CDR3 extends over 16 amino acids.

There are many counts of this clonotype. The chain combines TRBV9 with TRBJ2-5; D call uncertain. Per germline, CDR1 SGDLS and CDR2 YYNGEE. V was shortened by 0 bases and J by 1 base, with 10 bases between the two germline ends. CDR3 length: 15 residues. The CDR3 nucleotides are TGTGCCAGCAGCGTAGTGGGCGACTTCCAAGAGACCCAGTACTTC. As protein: CASSVVGDFQETQYF.

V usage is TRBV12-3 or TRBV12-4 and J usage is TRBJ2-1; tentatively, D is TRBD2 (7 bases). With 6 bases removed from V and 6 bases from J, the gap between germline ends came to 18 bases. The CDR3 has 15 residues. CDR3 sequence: CASSLVGGGANEQFF. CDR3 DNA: TGTGCCAGCAGCCTAGTTGGGGGGGGGGCCAATGAGCAGTTCTTC.

The CDR3 coding sequence is TGTGCCAGCAGTTTAAGGGGCAGACGAGGCTACACCTTC. Amino acid sequence: CASSLRGRRGYTF. This sequence joins TRBV12-3 or TRBV12-4 and TRBJ1-2, with D possibly being TRBD1 (5 bases). The CDR3 is 13 residues long. V was pared by 2 bases and J by 8 bases, with 12 bases between.

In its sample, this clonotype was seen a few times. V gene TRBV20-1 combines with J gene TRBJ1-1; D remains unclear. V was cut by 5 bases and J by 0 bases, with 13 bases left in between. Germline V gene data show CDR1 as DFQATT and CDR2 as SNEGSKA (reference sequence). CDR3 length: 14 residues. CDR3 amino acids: CSALLTPLNTEAFF. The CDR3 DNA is TGCAGTGCTCTCTTGACTCCACTGAACACTGAAGCTTTCTTT.

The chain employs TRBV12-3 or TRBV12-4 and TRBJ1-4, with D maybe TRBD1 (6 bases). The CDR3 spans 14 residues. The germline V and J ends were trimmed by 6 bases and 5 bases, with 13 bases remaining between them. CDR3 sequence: CASSLGQSNEKLFF. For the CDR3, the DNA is TGTGCCAGCAGCCTCGGACAGAGCAATGAAAAACTGTTTTTT.

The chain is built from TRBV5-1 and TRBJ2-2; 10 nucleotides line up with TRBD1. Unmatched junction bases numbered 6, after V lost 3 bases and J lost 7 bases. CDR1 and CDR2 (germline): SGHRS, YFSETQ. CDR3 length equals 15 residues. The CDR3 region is CASSSGQGRIGELFF. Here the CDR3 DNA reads TGCGCCAGCAGCTCGGGACAGGGGCGGATCGGGGAGCTGTTTTTT.

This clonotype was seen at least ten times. The CDR3 region has the DNA TGTGCCAGCAGTTACAATGAGAACTATGGCTACACCTTC. It specifies CASSYNENYGYTF. This chain uses TRBV12-3 or TRBV12-4 with TRBJ1-2; D is uncertain. The CDR3 is 13 amino acids. V dropped 4 bases and J dropped 2 bases, with 8 bases sitting between them.

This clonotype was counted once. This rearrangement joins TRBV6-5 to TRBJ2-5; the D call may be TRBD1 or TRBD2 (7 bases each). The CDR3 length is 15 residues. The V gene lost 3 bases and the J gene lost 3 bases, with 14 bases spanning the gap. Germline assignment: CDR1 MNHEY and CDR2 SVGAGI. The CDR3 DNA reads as TGTGCCAGCAGTTATTCAGCGGGGACAGAAGAGACCCAGTACTTC. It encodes CASSYSAGTEETQYF.

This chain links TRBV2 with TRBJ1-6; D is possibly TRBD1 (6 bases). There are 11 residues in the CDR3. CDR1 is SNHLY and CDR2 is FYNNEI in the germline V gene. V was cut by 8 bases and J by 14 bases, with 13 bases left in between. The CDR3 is CASVRGAALHF. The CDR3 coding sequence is TGTGCCAGCGTACGGGGGGCAGCCCTCCACTTT. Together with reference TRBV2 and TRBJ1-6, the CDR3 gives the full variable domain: EPEVTQTPSHQVTQMGQEVILRCVPISNHLYFYWYRQILGQKVEFLVSFYNNEISEKSEIFDDQFSVERPDGSNFTLKIRSTKLEDSAMYFCASVRGAALHFGNGTRLTVT.

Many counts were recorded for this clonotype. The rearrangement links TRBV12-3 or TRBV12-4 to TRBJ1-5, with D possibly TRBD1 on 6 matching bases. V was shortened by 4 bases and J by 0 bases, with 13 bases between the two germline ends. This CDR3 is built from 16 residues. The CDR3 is CASSYHKGDSNQPQHF. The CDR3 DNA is TGTGCCAGCAGTTATCACAAGGGGGATAGCAATCAGCCCCAGCATTTT.

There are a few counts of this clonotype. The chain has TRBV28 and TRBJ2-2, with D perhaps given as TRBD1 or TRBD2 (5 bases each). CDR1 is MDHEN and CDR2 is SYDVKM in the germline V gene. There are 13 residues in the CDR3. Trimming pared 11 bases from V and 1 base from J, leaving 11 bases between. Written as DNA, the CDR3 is TGTGCCTCCGGGACGGGGAACACCGGGGAGCTGTTTTTT. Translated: CASGTGNTGELFF.

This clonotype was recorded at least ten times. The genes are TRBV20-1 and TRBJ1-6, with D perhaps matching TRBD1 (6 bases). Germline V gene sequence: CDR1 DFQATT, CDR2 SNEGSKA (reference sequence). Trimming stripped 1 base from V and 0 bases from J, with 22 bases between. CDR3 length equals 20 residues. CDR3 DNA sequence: TGCAGTGCTAGAGTGGGAAGGACAGAAAAACGGAGCTCCTATAATTCACCCCTCCACTTT. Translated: CSARVGRTEKRSSYNSPLHF.

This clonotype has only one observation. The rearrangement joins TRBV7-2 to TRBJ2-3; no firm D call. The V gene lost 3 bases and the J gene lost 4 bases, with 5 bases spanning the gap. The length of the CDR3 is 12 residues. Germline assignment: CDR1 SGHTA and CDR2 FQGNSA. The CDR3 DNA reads TGTGCCAGCAGCTTCCGATCAGATACGCAGTATTTT. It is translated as CASSFRSDTQYF.

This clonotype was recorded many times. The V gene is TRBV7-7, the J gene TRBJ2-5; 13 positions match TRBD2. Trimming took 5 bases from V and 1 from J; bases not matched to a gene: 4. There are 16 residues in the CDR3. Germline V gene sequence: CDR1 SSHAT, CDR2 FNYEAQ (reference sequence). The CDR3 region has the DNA TGTGCCAGCAGCCGCGGACTAGCGGGGGCCCAAGAGACCCAGTACTTC. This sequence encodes CASSRGLAGAQETQYF. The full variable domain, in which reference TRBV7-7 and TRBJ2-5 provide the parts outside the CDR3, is GAGVSQSPRYKVTKRGQDVTLRCDPISSHATLYWYQQALGQGPEFLTYFNYEAQPDKSGLPSDRFSAERPEGSISTLTIQRTEQRDSAMYRCASSRGLAGAQETQYFGPGTRLLVL.

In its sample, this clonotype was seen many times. The DNA of the CDR3 is TGTGCCAGCAGCCTTAGGGGGCGGGCAGGGGTCCTCGTGGATACGCAGTATTTT. This gives the protein CASSLRGRAGVLVDTQYF. The chain employs TRBV7-8 and TRBJ2-3, with 7 positions matching TRBD1. J gave up 6 bases and V 5 bases, and 20 bases lay outside the gene matches. The CDR3 covers 18 residues. The germline CDR1 and CDR2 sequences are SGHVS and FQNEAQ.

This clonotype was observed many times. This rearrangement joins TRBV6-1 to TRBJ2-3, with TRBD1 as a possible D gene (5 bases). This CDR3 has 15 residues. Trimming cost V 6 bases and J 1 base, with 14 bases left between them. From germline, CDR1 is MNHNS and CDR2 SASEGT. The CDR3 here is CASRTSGFGTDTQYF. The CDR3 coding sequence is TGTGCCAGCAGAACCTCAGGGTTTGGCACAGATACGCAGTATTTT.

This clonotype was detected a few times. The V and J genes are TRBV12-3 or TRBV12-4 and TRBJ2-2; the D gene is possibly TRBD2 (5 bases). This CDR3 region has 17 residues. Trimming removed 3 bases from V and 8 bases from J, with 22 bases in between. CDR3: CASSFWESDSRLGELFF. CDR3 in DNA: TGTGCCAGCAGTTTTTGGGAGAGCGACTCGCGATTGGGGGAGCTGTTTTTT.

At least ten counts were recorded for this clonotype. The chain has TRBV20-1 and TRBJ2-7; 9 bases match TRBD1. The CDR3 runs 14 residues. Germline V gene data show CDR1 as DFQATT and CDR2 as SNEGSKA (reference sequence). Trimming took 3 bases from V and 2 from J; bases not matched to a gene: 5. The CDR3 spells CSASTRTGAYEQYV. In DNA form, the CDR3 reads TGCAGTGCTAGTACTAGGACAGGGGCCTACGAGCAGTACGTC.

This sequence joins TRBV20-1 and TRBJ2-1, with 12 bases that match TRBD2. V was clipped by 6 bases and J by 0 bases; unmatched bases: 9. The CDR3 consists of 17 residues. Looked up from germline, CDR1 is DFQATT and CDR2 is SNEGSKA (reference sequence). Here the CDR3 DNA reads TGCAGTGCGAGGACTAGCGGGGCTTCTGGCTCCTACAATGAGCAGTTCTTC. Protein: CSARTSGASGSYNEQFF.

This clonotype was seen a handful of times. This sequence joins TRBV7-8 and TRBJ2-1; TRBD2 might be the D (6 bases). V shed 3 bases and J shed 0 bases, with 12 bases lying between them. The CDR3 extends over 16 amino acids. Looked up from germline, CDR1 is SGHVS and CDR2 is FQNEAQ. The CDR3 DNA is TGTGCCAGCAGCTTGTCCTGGACTATCTCCTACAATGAGCAGTTCTTC. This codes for CASSLSWTISYNEQFF.

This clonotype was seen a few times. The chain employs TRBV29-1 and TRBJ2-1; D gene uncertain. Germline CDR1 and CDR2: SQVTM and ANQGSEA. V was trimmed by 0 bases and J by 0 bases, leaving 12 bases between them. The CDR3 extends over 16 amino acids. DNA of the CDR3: TGCAGCGTTGAAGATCCCGCCCAAAGCTCCTACAATGAGCAGTTCTTC. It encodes CSVEDPAQSSYNEQFF.

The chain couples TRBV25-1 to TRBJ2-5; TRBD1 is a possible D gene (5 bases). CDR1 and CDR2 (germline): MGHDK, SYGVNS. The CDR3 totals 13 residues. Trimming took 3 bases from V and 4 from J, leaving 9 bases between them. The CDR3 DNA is TGTGCCAGCAGTGAGTCAGGGTTAGAGACCCAGTACTTC. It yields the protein CASSESGLETQYF.

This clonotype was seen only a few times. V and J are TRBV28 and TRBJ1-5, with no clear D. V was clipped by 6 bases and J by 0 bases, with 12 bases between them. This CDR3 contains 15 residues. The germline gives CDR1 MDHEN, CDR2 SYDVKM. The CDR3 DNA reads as TGTGCCAGCAGCCCAGAGATCTATAGCAATCAGCCCCAGCATTTT. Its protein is CASSPEIYSNQPQHF.

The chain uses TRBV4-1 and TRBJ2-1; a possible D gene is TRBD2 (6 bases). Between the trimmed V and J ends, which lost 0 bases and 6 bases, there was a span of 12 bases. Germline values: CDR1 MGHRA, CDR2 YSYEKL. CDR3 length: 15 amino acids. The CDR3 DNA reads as TGCGCCAGCAGCCAAGAAGGGCCGGGGGTCAATGAGCAGTTCTTC. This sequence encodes CASSQEGPGVNEQFF.

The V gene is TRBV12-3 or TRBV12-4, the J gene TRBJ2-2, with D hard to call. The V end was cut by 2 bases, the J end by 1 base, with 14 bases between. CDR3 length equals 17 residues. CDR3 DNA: TGTGCCAGCAGTTTATCCGTTAGGACGGGGAACACCGGGGAGCTGTTTTTT. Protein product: CASSLSVRTGNTGELFF.

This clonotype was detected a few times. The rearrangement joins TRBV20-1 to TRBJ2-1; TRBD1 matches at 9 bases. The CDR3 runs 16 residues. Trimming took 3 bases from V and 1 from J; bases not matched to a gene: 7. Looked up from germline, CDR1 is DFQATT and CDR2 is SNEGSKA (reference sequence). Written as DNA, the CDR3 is TGCAGTGCTAGGCCGCGGACAGGGGAGTCCTACAATGAGCAGTTCTTC. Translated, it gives CSARPRTGESYNEQFF.

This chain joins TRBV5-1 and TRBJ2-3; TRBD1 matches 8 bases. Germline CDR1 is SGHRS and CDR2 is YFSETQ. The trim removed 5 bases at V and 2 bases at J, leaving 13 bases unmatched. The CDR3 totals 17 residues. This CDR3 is CASRLDRDRLSTDTQYF. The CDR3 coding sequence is TGCGCCAGCAGACTCGACCGGGACAGGCTTTCCACAGATACGCAGTATTTT.